This T cell receptor beta chain was sequenced during a study of blood T cell repertoires in COVID-19. Study-wide background: The origin of the acute and convalescent COVID-19 samples was the United States, Italy and Spain. The cDNA or gDNA used as material had been derived from T cells, B-cell-depleted T cells, or PBMCs.

This clone has a handful of counts. The authors' processing: By means of reference gene primer amplification, nucleated cell counts were estimated. Profiled with immunoSEQ multiplex PCR; TCRdb holds only in-frame clones, not every one. D and trimming come from the DNA, and the V and J calls and clone size come from that table. The data contain over 250,000 clones, about 85% of them singletons. Germline CDR1 and CDR2: MNHEY and SMNVEV (reference sequence). The V gene lost 6 bases and the J gene lost 2 bases, with 20 bases spanning the gap. CDR3 size: 18 residues. The chain recombines TRBV27 with TRBJ2-6; D call uncertain. The specimen sequenced was peripheral blood. This receptor was obtained from a human donor in a cohort sampled during active COVID-19. The DNA for the CDR3 is TGTGCCAGCAGCCATTACGACTTTAGAACTCCTGGGGCCAACGTCCTGACTTTC. Encoded protein: CASSHYDFRTPGANVLTF.